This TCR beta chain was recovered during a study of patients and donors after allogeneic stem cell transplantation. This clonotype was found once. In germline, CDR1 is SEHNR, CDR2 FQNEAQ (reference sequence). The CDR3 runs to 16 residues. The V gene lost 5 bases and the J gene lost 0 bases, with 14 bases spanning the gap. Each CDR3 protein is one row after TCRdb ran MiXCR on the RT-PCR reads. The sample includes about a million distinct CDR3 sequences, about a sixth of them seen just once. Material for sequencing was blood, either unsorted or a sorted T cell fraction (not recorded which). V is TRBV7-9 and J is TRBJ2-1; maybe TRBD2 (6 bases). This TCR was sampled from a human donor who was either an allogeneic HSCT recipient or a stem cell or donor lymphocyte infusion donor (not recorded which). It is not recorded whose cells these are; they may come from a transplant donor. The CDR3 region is CASSPRLDSSYNEQFF. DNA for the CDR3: TGTGCCAGCAGCCCTCGACTAGACAGCTCCTACAATGAGCAGTTCTTC.